The 5 T cell receptor beta chains presented below share a single source sample, sequenced in a study of blood T cells in healthy people across ages. It was with a sample-barcoded 5' primer and a J-beta primer mix that a second PCR of about 7 to 12 cycles was run. TCRdb used MiXCR to reprocess the 5' RACE reads, holding one entry per CDR3 protein. The top ten hold about 54% of the sample, which has approximately 400,000 distinct CDR3 sequences, roughly half seen once. Material for sequencing was blood. The receptor source for this set is a man between 60 and 70 years old in good health.

The rearrangement uses TRBV28 and TRBJ2-1, with a tentative D call TRBD1 (7 bases). The DNA end favors TRBJ2-7, so the J call may be wrong. Germline V gives CDR1 MDHEN, CDR2 SYDVKM. CDR3 length: 14 residues. The CDR3 spells CATKGGQLLNEQYF. CDR3 nucleotides: TGTGCCACGAAGGGGGGACAGCTACTAAATGAGCAGTACTTC.

This clonotype was found once. CDR3 residues: CASSHGLSNEQYF. CDR3 nucleotides: TGTGCCAGCAGCCACGGGTTGTCGAATGAGCAGTACTTC. The rearrangement links TRBV11-2 to TRBJ2-5; unclear D gene. Looked up from germline, CDR1 is SGHAT and CDR2 is FQNNGV. Trimming removed 5 bases at V and 11 bases at J, with 18 bases between. The CDR3 has 13 amino acids.

The rearrangement uses TRBV7-2 and TRBJ2-4; 9 nucleotides line up with TRBD2. The assigned J gene may be wrong: the sequence end matches TRBJ2-7 better. The CDR3 length is 17 residues. In germline, CDR1 is SGHTA, CDR2 FQGNSA. The CDR3 reads CASSRGLRERGAYEQYF. The CDR3 DNA sequence: TGTGCCAGCAGCCGGGGCCTTCGCGAGCGGGGGGCCTACGAGCAGTACTTC.

Of note for this clonotype: Since a much larger clone is just one base distant, this may be a read error. V gene TRBV9 combines with J gene TRBJ2-6; D not resolved. CDR3 length: 17 amino acids. The germline V gene encodes CDR1 SGDLS and CDR2 YYNGEE. Deletions cut 0 bases from V and 1 base from J, with 11 bases between. CDR3 bases: TGTGCCAGCAGCGTAGTCCCGGTTCTATCTGGGGCCAACGTCCTGACTTTC. It is translated as CASSVVPVLSGANVLTF.

V usage is TRBV7-9 and J usage is TRBJ1-1; D uncertain. The CDR3 totals 12 residues. Looked up from germline, CDR1 is SEHNR and CDR2 is FQNEAQ (reference sequence). V was shortened by 7 bases and J by 7 bases, with 13 bases between the two germline ends. CDR3 sequence reads: CASMDGMGEAFF. DNA of the CDR3: TGTGCCAGCATGGACGGGATGGGTGAAGCTTTCTTT.